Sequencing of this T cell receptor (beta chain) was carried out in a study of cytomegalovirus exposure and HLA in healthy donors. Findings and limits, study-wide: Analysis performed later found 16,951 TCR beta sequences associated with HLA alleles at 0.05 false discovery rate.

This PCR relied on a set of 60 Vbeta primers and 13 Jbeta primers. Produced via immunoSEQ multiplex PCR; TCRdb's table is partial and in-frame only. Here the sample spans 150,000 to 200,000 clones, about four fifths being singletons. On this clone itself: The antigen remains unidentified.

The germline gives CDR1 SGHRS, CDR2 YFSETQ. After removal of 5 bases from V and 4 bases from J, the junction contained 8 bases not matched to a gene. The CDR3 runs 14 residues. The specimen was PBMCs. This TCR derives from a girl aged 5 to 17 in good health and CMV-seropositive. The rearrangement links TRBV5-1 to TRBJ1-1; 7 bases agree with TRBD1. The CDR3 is CASRGETGITEAFF. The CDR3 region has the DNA TGCGCCAGCAGGGGAGAGACAGGGATCACTGAAGCTTTCTTT. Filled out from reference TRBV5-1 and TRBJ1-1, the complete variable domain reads KAGVTQTPRYLIKTRGQQVTLSCSPISGHRSVSWYQQTPGQGLQFLFEYFSETQRNKGNFPGRFSGRQFSNSRSEMNVSTLELGDSALYLCASRGETGITEAFFGQGTRLTVV.